This T cell receptor beta chain was recovered during a study of blood T cell repertoires in COVID-19. Study context: The cDNA or gDNA used as material had been derived from T cells, B-cell-depleted T cells, or PBMCs.

This CDR3 region has 15 residues. V lost 4 bases and J lost 2; bases outside the gene matches: 5. Per germline, CDR1 SGHRS and CDR2 YFSETQ. The age range of participants was about 18 to 90 years, with residence in about two dozen US areas. This clone occurred once. Per the study methods: Reference gene primer amplification gave nucleated cell count estimates. The data were produced by immunoSEQ multiplex PCR, yet TCRdb's version contains in-frame clones alone and is incomplete. Clone size and the V and J calls come from that table; the DNA yielded D and trimming. The sample has hundreds of thousands of clones, roughly 90% seen once.

The clonotype originates from a woman aged 45-59 years who had recovered from COVID-19. The chain uses TRBV5-1 and TRBJ2-7; TRBD2 agrees at 11 bases. The specimen sequenced was PBMCs or T cells enriched from blood (not recorded which). The CDR3, as DNA: TGCGCCAGCAGCGGGGGACTAGCGGCAACCTACGAGCAGTACTTC. It codes for CASSGGLAATYEQYF. The full variable domain, rest sourced from reference TRBV5-1 and TRBJ2-7, is KAGVTQTPRYLIKTRGQQVTLSCSPISGHRSVSWYQQTPGQGLQFLFEYFSETQRNKGNFPGRFSGRQFSNSRSEMNVSTLELGDSALYLCASSGGLAATYEQYFGPGTRLTVT.